This T cell receptor beta chain is drawn from a study of human T cells and chemical hapten exposure. From germline, CDR1 is MDHEN and CDR2 SYDVKM. Trimming took 5 bases from V and 5 from J, leaving 18 bases between them. The CDR3 has 15 residues. TCRdb itself ran the RACE reads through MiXCR, one entry per CDR3 protein. The sample contains 330,000 or so distinct CDR3 sequences, over 6% of which appear only once. Time point denoted: patch test 2, 6 weeks after DPC sensitization. Documented treatment: therapeutic diphenylcyclopropenone sensitization with weekly scalp DPC. This clonotype was picked up a small number of times.

The chain combines TRBV28 with TRBJ1-1, with D hard to call. Here the sequenced sample was whole blood, taken in connection with sensitization to the hapten diphenylcyclopropenone (DPC). The receptor was derived from a woman aged 18-29 years with alopecia areata. Some clones in this sample may be carry-over from other donors' samples. The CDR3 nucleotides are TGTGCCAGCAGTCTTAGGGCTGAGTGGGGAACTGAAGCTTTCTTT. Its protein is CASSLRAEWGTEAFF. Full variable domain (remainder filled in from reference TRBV28 and TRBJ1-1): DVKVTQSSRYLVKRTGEKVFLECVQDMDHENMFWYRQDPGLGLRLIYFSYDVKMKEKGDIPEGYSVSREKKERFSLILESASTNQTSMYLCASSLRAEWGTEAFFGQGTRLTVV.